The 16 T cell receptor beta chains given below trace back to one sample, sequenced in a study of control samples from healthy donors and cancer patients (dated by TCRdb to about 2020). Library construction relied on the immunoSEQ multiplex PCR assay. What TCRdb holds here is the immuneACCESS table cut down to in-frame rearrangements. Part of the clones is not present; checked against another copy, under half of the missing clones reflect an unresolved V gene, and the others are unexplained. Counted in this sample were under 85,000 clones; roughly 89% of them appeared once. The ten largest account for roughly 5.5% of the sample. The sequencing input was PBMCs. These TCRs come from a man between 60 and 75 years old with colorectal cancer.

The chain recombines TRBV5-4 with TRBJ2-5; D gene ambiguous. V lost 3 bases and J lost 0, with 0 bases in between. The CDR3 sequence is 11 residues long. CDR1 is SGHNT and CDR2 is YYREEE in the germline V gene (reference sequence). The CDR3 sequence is CASSYQETQYF. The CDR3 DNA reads TGTGCCAGCAGCTACCAAGAGACCCAGTACTTC.

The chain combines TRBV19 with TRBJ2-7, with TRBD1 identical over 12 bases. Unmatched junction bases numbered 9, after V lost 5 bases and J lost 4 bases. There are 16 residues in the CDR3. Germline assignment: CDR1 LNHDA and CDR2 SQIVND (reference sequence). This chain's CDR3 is CASSASRDRGQYEQYF. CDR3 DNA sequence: TGTGCCAGTAGTGCAAGCCGGGACAGGGGGCAGTACGAGCAGTACTTC.

The CDR3 sequence is CASSLSAGGQSSYEQYF. The DNA of the CDR3 is TGTGCCAGCAGCTTATCAGCGGGGGGACAGTCCTCCTACGAGCAGTACTTC. The J gene is TRBJ2-7, the V gene TRBV7-2, with 9 bases identical to TRBD2. V lost 2 bases, J lost 0 bases, and 8 bases stayed unmatched. The CDR3 extends over 17 amino acids. Germline V gives CDR1 SGHTA, CDR2 FQGNSA.

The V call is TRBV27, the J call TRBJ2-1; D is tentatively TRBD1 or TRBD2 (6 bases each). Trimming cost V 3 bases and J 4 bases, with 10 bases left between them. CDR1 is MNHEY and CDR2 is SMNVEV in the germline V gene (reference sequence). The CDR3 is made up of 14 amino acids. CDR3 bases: TGTGCCAGCAGTTTTGGGGGGCCGTACAATGAGCAGTTCTTC. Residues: CASSFGGPYNEQFF.

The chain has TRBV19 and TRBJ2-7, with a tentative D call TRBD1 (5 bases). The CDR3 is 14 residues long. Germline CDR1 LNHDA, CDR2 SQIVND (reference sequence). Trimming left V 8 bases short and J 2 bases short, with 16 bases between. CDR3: CASYTGYGPYEQYF. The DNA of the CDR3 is TGTGCCAGTTATACAGGATATGGCCCCTACGAGCAGTACTTC.

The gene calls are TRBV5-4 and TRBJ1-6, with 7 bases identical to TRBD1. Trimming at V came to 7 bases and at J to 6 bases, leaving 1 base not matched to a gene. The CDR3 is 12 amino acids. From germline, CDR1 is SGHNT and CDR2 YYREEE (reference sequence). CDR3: CASGTVNSPLHF. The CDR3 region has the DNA TGTGCCAGCGGGACAGTTAATTCACCCCTCCACTTT.

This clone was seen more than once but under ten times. The CDR3 bases are TGTGCCAGCAGCCAGGACAGTTTGTATGGCTACACCTTC. Translation gives CASSQDSLYGYTF. The gene calls are TRBV7-2 and TRBJ1-2; D possibly corresponds to TRBD1 (6 bases). V was pared by 5 bases and J by 5 bases, with 12 bases between. The CDR3 is 13 amino acids. Germline V gene data show CDR1 as SGHTA and CDR2 as FQGNSA.

The CDR3 sequence: CASSFLFGSNQPQHF. The DNA for the CDR3 is TGTGCCAGCAGCTTCTTATTCGGGAGCAATCAGCCCCAGCATTTT. The chain has TRBV7-2 and TRBJ1-5; D remains unclear. Trimming pared 3 bases from V and 1 base from J, leaving 10 bases between. The CDR3 is 15 amino acids. Per the germline V gene, CDR1 is SGHTA and CDR2 is FQGNSA.

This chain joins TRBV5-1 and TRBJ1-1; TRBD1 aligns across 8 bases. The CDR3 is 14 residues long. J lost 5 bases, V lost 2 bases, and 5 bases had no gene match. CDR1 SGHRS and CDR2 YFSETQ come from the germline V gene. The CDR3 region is CASSLVQGDTEAFF. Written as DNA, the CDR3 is TGCGCCAGCAGCTTAGTACAGGGGGATACTGAAGCTTTCTTT. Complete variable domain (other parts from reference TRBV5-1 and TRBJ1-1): KAGVTQTPRYLIKTRGQQVTLSCSPISGHRSVSWYQQTPGQGLQFLFEYFSETQRNKGNFPGRFSGRQFSNSRSEMNVSTLELGDSALYLCASSLVQGDTEAFFGQGTRLTVV.

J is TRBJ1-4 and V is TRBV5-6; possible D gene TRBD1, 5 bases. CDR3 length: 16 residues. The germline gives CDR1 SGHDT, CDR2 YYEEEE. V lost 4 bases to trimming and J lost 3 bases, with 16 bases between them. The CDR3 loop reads CASSLYSTVPNEKLFF. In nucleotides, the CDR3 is TGTGCCAGCAGCCTTTACTCGACAGTCCCTAATGAAAAACTGTTTTTT.

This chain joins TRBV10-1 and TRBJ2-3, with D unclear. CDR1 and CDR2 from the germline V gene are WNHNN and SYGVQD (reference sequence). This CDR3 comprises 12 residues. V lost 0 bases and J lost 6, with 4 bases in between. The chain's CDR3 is CASSESSDTQYF. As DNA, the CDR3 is TGCGCCAGCAGTGAGTCTAGCGATACGCAGTATTTT.

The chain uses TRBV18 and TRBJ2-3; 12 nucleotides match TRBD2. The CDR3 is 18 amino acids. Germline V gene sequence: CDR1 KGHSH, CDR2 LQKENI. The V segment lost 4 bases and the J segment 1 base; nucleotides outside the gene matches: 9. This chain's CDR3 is CASSLTSGGLFRTDTQYF. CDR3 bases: TGTGCCAGCTCACTGACTAGCGGGGGCCTATTTCGCACAGATACGCAGTATTTT.

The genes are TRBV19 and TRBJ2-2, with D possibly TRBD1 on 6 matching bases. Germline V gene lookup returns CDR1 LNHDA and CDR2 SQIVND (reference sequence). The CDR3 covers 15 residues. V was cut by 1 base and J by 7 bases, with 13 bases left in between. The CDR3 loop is CASSIGGPAFGELFF. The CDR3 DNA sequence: TGTGCCAGTAGTATAGGGGGGCCGGCCTTCGGGGAGCTGTTTTTT.

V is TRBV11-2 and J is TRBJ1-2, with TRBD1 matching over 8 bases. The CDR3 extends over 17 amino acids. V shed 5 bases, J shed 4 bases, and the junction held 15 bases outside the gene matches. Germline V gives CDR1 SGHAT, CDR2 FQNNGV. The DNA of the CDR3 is TGTGCCAGCAGCCTCTCGGGGACAGGCCCTCAGGGCTATGGCTACACCTTC. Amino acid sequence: CASSLSGTGPQGYGYTF. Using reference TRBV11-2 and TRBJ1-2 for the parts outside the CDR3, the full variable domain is EAGVAQSPRYKIIEKRQSVAFWCNPISGHATLYWYQQILGQGPKLLIQFQNNGVVDDSQLPKDRFSAERLKGVDSTLKIQPAKLEDSAVYLCASSLSGTGPQGYGYTFGSGTRLTVV.

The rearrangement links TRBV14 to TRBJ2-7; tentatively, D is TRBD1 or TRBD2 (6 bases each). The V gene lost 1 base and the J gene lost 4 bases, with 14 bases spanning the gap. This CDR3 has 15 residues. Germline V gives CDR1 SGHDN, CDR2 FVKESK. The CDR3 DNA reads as TGTGCCAGCAGCCAAGGGGGGGCTAGCGTGTACGAGCAGTACTTC. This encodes CASSQGGASVYEQYF.

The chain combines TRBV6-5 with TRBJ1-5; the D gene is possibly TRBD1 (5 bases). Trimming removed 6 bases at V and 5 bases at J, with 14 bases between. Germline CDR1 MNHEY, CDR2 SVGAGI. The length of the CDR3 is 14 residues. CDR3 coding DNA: TGTGCCAGCAGGGTTCGTAGGGACTATCAGCCCCAGCATTTT. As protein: CASRVRRDYQPQHF.